These 21 T cell receptor beta chains were all obtained from the same sample, sequenced in a study of a mutant IDH1 vaccine in newly diagnosed glioma. Some clones are missing from TCRdb's copy, which holds only in-frame ones; the method was immunoSEQ multiplex PCR. Here the sample spans 20,000 to 25,000 clones, roughly 70% being singletons. Time point denoted: week 11, during vaccination. Vaccination comprised doses that each held 300 ug of mutant IDH1 20-mer peptide, plus topical imiquimod. Antigens for these TCRs are unknown. The starting material was peripheral blood mononuclear cells (PBMCs), obtained from a glioma patient whose treatment included an IDH1 peptide vaccine. Receptors were obtained from a man younger than 35 with glioma. Some clones in this sample may be carry-over from other donors' samples.

This clone was detected only once. The V call is TRBV5-1, the J call TRBJ1-6, with D tentatively TRBD1 (5 bases). The germline CDR1 and CDR2 sequences are SGHRS and YFSETQ. The V end was cut by 2 bases, the J end by 7 bases, with 16 bases between. The CDR3 loop spans 16 amino acids. CDR3 in DNA: TGCGCCAGCAGCTTTAGGGCACCCAGGGAGAATTCACCCCTCCACTTT. Encoded protein: CASSFRAPRENSPLHF.

This sequence joins TRBV7-2 and TRBJ1-1; D unclear. CDR1 and CDR2 (germline): SGHTA, FQGNSA. There are 12 residues in the CDR3. V was pared by 3 bases and J by 6 bases, with 8 bases between. CDR3 in DNA: TGTGCCAGCAGCTTGCTGACCGCTGAAGCTTTCTTT. Protein product: CASSLLTAEAFF.

This chain joins TRBV15 and TRBJ1-1; no clear D. This CDR3 comprises 14 residues. Trimming took off 8 bases at V and 3 bases at J, with 16 bases between the two ends. Per the germline V gene, CDR1 is LNHNV and CDR2 is YYDKDF (reference sequence). In nucleotides, the CDR3 is TGTGCCACCGGTGGCCCCCAACGGGACACTGAAGCTTTCTTT. Translated, it gives CATGGPQRDTEAFF.

The chain recombines TRBV25-1 with TRBJ1-2; unclear D gene. CDR1 is MGHDK and CDR2 is SYGVNS in the germline V gene. The germline V and J ends were trimmed by 1 base and 1 base, with 10 bases remaining between them. CDR3 length: 15 amino acids. The CDR3 protein is CASSEWGNFNYGYTF. The CDR3 DNA reads TGTGCCAGCAGTGAATGGGGAAACTTTAACTATGGCTACACCTTC.

This clone came up a few times. The chain uses TRBV18 and TRBJ2-7; tentatively, D is TRBD1 (5 bases). Germline-derived CDR1 and CDR2 are KGHSH and LQKENI. CDR3 size: 13 residues. Trimming took 3 bases from V and 6 from J, leaving 12 bases between them. CDR3 bases: TGTGCCAGCTCACCCCAGGGTAGGGGCGAGCAGTACTTC. Residues: CASSPQGRGEQYF.

The sample holds a few counts of this clone. The rearrangement uses TRBV6-5 and TRBJ1-5; D is undetermined. The germline V and J ends were trimmed by 6 bases and 3 bases, with 9 bases remaining between them. Germline V lookup: CDR1 MNHEY, CDR2 SVGAGI. The CDR3 has 13 residues. The CDR3 nucleotides read TGTGCCAGCAGCCTCACGATCAATCAGCCCCAGCATTTT. This translates into CASSLTINQPQHF.

The V call is TRBV2, the J call TRBJ2-3; 9 nucleotides match TRBD1. Trimming cost V 4 bases and J 9 bases; bases outside gene matches: 2. This CDR3 contains 12 residues. Germline CDR1 and CDR2: SNHLY and FYNNEI. The CDR3 bases are TGTGCCAGCAGTGGGGGACAGGGAACGCAGTATTTT. Protein: CASSGGQGTQYF.

V usage is TRBV6-6 and J usage is TRBJ1-5, with D unresolved. The V gene's germline CDR1 is MNHNY and CDR2 SVGAGI (reference sequence). Between the trimmed V and J ends, which lost 3 bases and 0 bases, there was a span of 3 bases. The CDR3 covers 13 residues. In DNA, the CDR3 is TGTGCCAGCAGTTATGGTAGCAATCAGCCCCAGCATTTT. Protein product: CASSYGSNQPQHF.

In its sample, this clone was seen a few times. The chain recombines TRBV18 with TRBJ1-2, with TRBD1 matching over 8 bases. CDR3 length: 13 residues. CDR1 KGHSH and CDR2 LQKENI come from the germline V gene. V lost 2 bases to trimming and J lost 8 bases; unmatched junction nucleotides: 4. The CDR3 protein is CASSPGTGEGYTF. CDR3 coding DNA: TGTGCCAGCTCACCAGGGACAGGCGAAGGCTACACCTTC.

This clone was found once. The chain recombines TRBV29-1 with TRBJ1-1; TRBD1 is a possible D gene (5 bases). CDR1 is SQVTM and CDR2 is ANQGSEA in the germline V gene. This CDR3 is built from 14 residues. CDR3 amino acids: CASKPGTLRDEAFF. CDR3 DNA sequence: TGCGCCTCCAAACCCGGGACGCTTAGGGATGAAGCTTTCTTT.

The V call is TRBV7-2, the J call TRBJ1-1, with unresolved D. The germline gives CDR1 SGHTA, CDR2 FQGNSA. The CDR3 is 13 amino acids. With 2 bases removed from V and 1 base from J, the gap between germline ends came to 5 bases. CDR3 bases: TGTGCCAGCAGCTTACCGCAGAACACTGAAGCTTTCTTT. Its translation is CASSLPQNTEAFF.

The chain uses TRBV4-2 and TRBJ2-6, with D hard to call. Germline-derived CDR1 and CDR2 are LGHNA and YNFKEQ. The CDR3 contains 15 residues. V lost 4 bases and J lost 0, with 7 bases in between. The CDR3 DNA follows: TGTGCCAGCAGCCCCCAGTCCTCTGGGGCCAACGTCCTGACTTTC. It yields the protein CASSPQSSGANVLTF.

The count of this clone is one. In DNA, the CDR3 is TGTGCCAGCAGCCCCCCGGGGGCCGGGACGGTGAAATCCTACGAGCAGTACTTC. It specifies CASSPPGAGTVKSYEQYF. J is TRBJ2-7 and V is TRBV5-4, with D tentatively TRBD1 or TRBD2 (6 bases each). Trimming took off 4 bases at V and 1 base at J, with 24 bases between the two ends. This CDR3 has 18 residues. CDR1 is SGHNT, CDR2 YYREEE, per germline (reference sequence).

The chain has TRBV9 and TRBJ1-1, with D maybe TRBD1 (5 bases). The CDR3 is 14 amino acids. V was shortened by 3 bases and J by 4 bases, with 13 bases between the two germline ends. The germline gives CDR1 SGDLS, CDR2 YYNGEE. This CDR3 reads CASSERGGFTEAFF. As DNA, the CDR3 is TGTGCCAGCAGCGAGAGGGGCGGTTTCACTGAAGCTTTCTTT.

The chain couples TRBV5-1 to TRBJ2-7; D is possibly TRBD1 (7 bases). The CDR3 contains 13 residues. With 4 bases removed from V and 7 bases from J, the gap between germline ends came to 15 bases. In germline, CDR1 is SGHRS, CDR2 YFSETQ. This chain's CDR3 is CASSLATGREQYF. The CDR3 DNA is TGCGCCAGCAGCCTAGCGACAGGGCGGGAGCAGTACTTC. The whole variable domain, remainder taken from reference TRBV5-1 and TRBJ2-7, is KAGVTQTPRYLIKTRGQQVTLSCSPISGHRSVSWYQQTPGQGLQFLFEYFSETQRNKGNFPGRFSGRQFSNSRSEMNVSTLELGDSALYLCASSLATGREQYFGPGTRLTVT.

V usage is TRBV20-1 and J usage is TRBJ1-3, with D tentatively TRBD1 (5 bases). The CDR3 is 11 amino acids. Looked up from germline, CDR1 is DFQATT and CDR2 is SNEGSKA (reference sequence). DNA of the CDR3: TGCAGCGGGGGAATTGGAAACACCATATATTTT. Translation gives CSGGIGNTIYF.

V and J are TRBV7-9 and TRBJ1-1; D is perhaps TRBD1 (5 bases). Trimming removed 4 bases at V and 1 base at J, with 10 bases between. CDR3 length: 14 residues. Germline V gene lookup returns CDR1 SEHNR and CDR2 FQNEAQ (reference sequence). The CDR3 nucleotides are TGTGCCAGCAGCTCCTCGGGGGGGAACACTGAAGCTTTCTTT. The encoded protein is CASSSSGGNTEAFF.

This chain uses TRBV5-6 with TRBJ2-2; D remains ambiguous. The V end was cut by 5 bases, the J end by 1 base, with 9 bases between. Germline V CDR1 and CDR2: SGHDT, YYEEEE. The CDR3 covers 14 residues. The CDR3 bases are TGTGCCAGCAGTTACGACTGGAACACCGGGGAGCTGTTTTTT. Protein: CASSYDWNTGELFF.

In its sample, this clone ranks as medium-sized. This sequence joins TRBV6-1 and TRBJ1-1, with TRBD1 identical over 7 bases. Unmatched junction bases numbered 2, after V lost 2 bases and J lost 8 bases. This CDR3 comprises 12 residues. The germline gives CDR1 MNHNS, CDR2 SASEGT. The DNA for the CDR3 is TGTGCCAGCAGTGAACCGACAGGGGAAGCTTTCTTT. It specifies CASSEPTGEAFF.

The chain couples TRBV7-2 to TRBJ1-2; D is possibly TRBD1 (6 bases). Germline CDR1 reads SGHTA; CDR2 reads FQGNSA. The V end was cut by 8 bases, the J end by 1 base, with 11 bases between. The length of the CDR3 is 13 residues. CDR3 loop: CASGTRNNYGYTF. CDR3 DNA: TGTGCCAGCGGGACACGGAATAACTATGGCTACACCTTC.

In this sample, this clone turned up once. The rearrangement links TRBV9 to TRBJ2-1, with D possibly being TRBD2 (7 bases). V lost 4 bases and J 8 bases, leaving 22 bases between the germline ends. The germline CDR1 and CDR2 sequences are SGDLS and YYNGEE. The CDR3 loop spans 16 amino acids. CDR3 coding DNA: TGTGCCAGCAGCCTATCTCTAGGGGGAGGGCCGGATGAGCAGTTCTTC. Translated, it gives CASSLSLGGGPDEQFF.